The 7 T cell receptor beta chains given below trace back to one sample, sequenced in a study of T cells after yellow fever vaccination (dated by TCRdb to between 2018 and 2021). Reading the label with the study, this specimen's treatment or condition is: live attenuated yellow fever vaccine strain. The library was obtained by 5' RACE. TCRdb shows the sequencer as Illumina HiSeq 2500. TCRdb reworked the public reads: Q25 trimming with fastp, MiXCR clone assembly, productive beta chains retained. Rows are unified per CDR3 protein, each entry keeping the most common DNA and genes. The sample contains hundreds of thousands of distinct CDR3 sequences, around 12% of them found a single time. Jointly, the top ten make up about 15% of the sample. This specimen was PBMCs, taken on the day of the yellow fever booster vaccination. These receptors all come from a man aged 25 to 45 who received the YFV17D yellow fever vaccine.

This clonotype was found many times. The chain combines TRBV24-1 with TRBJ2-2; D is unresolved. CDR1 and CDR2 from the germline V gene are KGHDR and SFDVKD. The CDR3 totals 15 residues. Trimming pared 5 bases from V and 0 bases from J, leaving 9 bases between. This CDR3 is CATSGRASNTGELFF. CDR3 nucleotides: TGTGCCACCAGTGGTCGCGCCTCGAACACCGGGGAGCTGTTTTTT.

This chain's CDR3 is CASTKHGQETQYF. The CDR3 bases are TGTGCCAGCACCAAGCACGGCCAAGAGACCCAGTACTTC. The genes are TRBV27 and TRBJ2-5, with D uncertain. There are 13 residues in the CDR3. Germline V CDR1 and CDR2: MNHEY, SMNVEV (reference sequence). The V and J ends lost 7 bases and 1 base respectively, with 10 bases between them.

V is TRBV4-2 and J is TRBJ1-2, with 12 bases aligning to TRBD1. CDR1 and CDR2 (germline): LGHNA, YNFKEQ. The V gene end was trimmed by 8 bases and the J gene end by 8 bases; junction bases not matched to a gene: 6. This CDR3 has 13 residues. The CDR3 DNA sequence: TGTGCCAGCTGGGGACAGGGGGCAGAGGGCTACACCTTC. Its translation is CASWGQGAEGYTF.

J is TRBJ2-1 and V is TRBV6-5; D uncertain. The CDR3 totals 16 residues. Trimming took 2 bases from V and 0 from J, leaving 11 bases between them. Germline V gene data show CDR1 as MNHEY and CDR2 as SVGAGI. The CDR3 here is CASSYVASSSYNEQFF. CDR3 DNA sequence: TGTGCCAGCAGTTACGTCGCGTCGAGCTCCTACAATGAGCAGTTCTTC.

This chain joins TRBV28 and TRBJ2-1, with a possible D match to TRBD2 (5 bases). Germline V gene data show CDR1 as MDHEN and CDR2 as SYDVKM. The CDR3 runs to 14 residues. Trimming left V 10 bases short and J 2 bases short, with 15 bases between. CDR3 sequence reads: CATTPGMTYNEQFF. CDR3 DNA sequence: TGTGCCACGACCCCCGGGATGACCTACAATGAGCAGTTCTTC. Full variable domain (outside the CDR3, taken from reference TRBV28 and TRBJ2-1): DVKVTQSSRYLVKRTGEKVFLECVQDMDHENMFWYRQDPGLGLRLIYFSYDVKMKEKGDIPEGYSVSREKKERFSLILESASTNQTSMYLCATTPGMTYNEQFFGPGTRLTVL.

This chain links TRBV14 with TRBJ2-7, with 10 bases identical to TRBD1. The junction had 11 bases not matched to a gene; V was cut back by 0 bases and J by 3 bases. Germline V gene lookup returns CDR1 SGHDN and CDR2 FVKESK. The CDR3 is 18 amino acids. CDR3 residues: CASSQEASPGQGNYEQYF. CDR3 DNA sequence: TGTGCCAGCAGCCAAGAAGCGTCACCGGGACAGGGGAACTACGAGCAGTACTTC.

In this sample, this clonotype turned up a few times. The chain employs TRBV5-1 and TRBJ1-4, with a tentative D call TRBD1 (6 bases). V lost 0 bases to trimming and J lost 8 bases, with 14 bases between them. The CDR3 runs 15 residues. CDR1 SGHRS and CDR2 YFSETQ come from the germline V gene. The CDR3 DNA follows: TGCGCCAGCAGCTTGGCACAGGGTCGTGGCGAAAAACTGTTTTTT. Translated: CASSLAQGRGEKLFF.